The 7 T cell receptor beta chains given below trace back to one sample, sequenced in a study of OX40 agonist ivuxolimab in advanced cancers. The data were produced by immunoSEQ multiplex PCR, yet TCRdb's version contains in-frame clones alone and is incomplete. The repertoire holds around 35,000 clones, with less than 80% as singletons. The source material was CD4+ or CD8+ T cells sorted from blood, sampled in a trial of the OX40 agonist ivuxolimab. Receptors were obtained from an adult with an advanced solid tumor such as melanoma, head and neck, liver or kidney cancer.

The chain links TRBV7-2 to TRBJ2-5, with D possibly TRBD1 on 6 matching bases. CDR1 and CDR2 (germline): SGHTA, FQGNSA. This CDR3 is built from 14 residues. V was clipped by 0 bases and J by 2 bases, with 7 bases between them. The CDR3 reads CASSLAGAQETQYF. For the CDR3, the DNA is TGTGCCAGCAGCTTAGCGGGGGCACAAGAGACCCAGTACTTC.

This rearrangement joins TRBV7-9 to TRBJ1-3; perhaps TRBD1 as D (5 bases). The ends were cut back, 7 bases at V and 0 bases at J, with 13 bases in the middle. Germline CDR1 reads SEHNR; CDR2 reads FQNEAQ (reference sequence). CDR3 length: 15 residues. The CDR3 DNA follows: TGTGCCAGCACCCAGACAGCTTCCTCTGGAAACACCATATATTTT. It translates to CASTQTASSGNTIYF. Combining the CDR3 with reference TRBV7-9 and TRBJ1-3 gives the whole variable domain DTGVSQNPRHKITKRGQNVTFRCDPISEHNRLYWYRQTLGQGPEFLTYFQNEAQLEKSRLLSDRFSAERPKGSFSTLEIQRTEQGDSAMYLCASTQTASSGNTIYFGEGSWLTVV.

The chain employs TRBV28 and TRBJ2-5; D may match TRBD1 or TRBD2 (6 bases each). CDR1 and CDR2 from the germline V gene are MDHEN and SYDVKM. V was shortened by 6 bases and J by 1 base, with 24 bases between the two germline ends. The CDR3 contains 18 residues. The CDR3 nucleotides are TGTGCCAGCAGCGGACCCGGTGGGCGGGACACTTCCCAAGAGACCCAGTACTTC. Translation: CASSGPGGRDTSQETQYF. The variable domain in full, with the rest retrieved from reference TRBV28 and TRBJ2-5, is DVKVTQSSRYLVKRTGEKVFLECVQDMDHENMFWYRQDPGLGLRLIYFSYDVKMKEKGDIPEGYSVSREKKERFSLILESASTNQTSMYLCASSGPGGRDTSQETQYFGPGTRLLVL.

V and J are TRBV19 and TRBJ2-1; maybe TRBD2 (6 bases). Germline-derived CDR1 and CDR2 are LNHDA and SQIVND (reference sequence). V lost 3 bases, J lost 12 bases, and 18 bases lay in between. The CDR3 extends over 14 amino acids. The CDR3 DNA sequence: TGTGCCAGTAGTATCGGGTCCGGAGGGAGTGTGCAGTTCTTC. Amino acids: CASSIGSGGSVQFF.

DNA for the CDR3: TGTGCCAGCGGGCGGCTAATGAACACTGAAGCTTTCTTT. Protein: CASGRLMNTEAFF. The gene calls are TRBV28 and TRBJ1-1; D unresolved. Germline CDR1 is MDHEN and CDR2 is SYDVKM. V was pared by 8 bases and J by 0 bases, with 10 bases between. This CDR3 spans 13 amino acids. Full variable domain (missing parts from reference TRBV28 and TRBJ1-1): DVKVTQSSRYLVKRTGEKVFLECVQDMDHENMFWYRQDPGLGLRLIYFSYDVKMKEKGDIPEGYSVSREKKERFSLILESASTNQTSMYLCASGRLMNTEAFFGQGTRLTVV.

V is TRBV25-1 and J is TRBJ1-5; TRBD1 aligns across 7 bases. The CDR3 sequence is 14 residues long. The trim removed 6 bases at V and 4 bases at J, leaving 6 bases unmatched. The germline V gene encodes CDR1 MGHDK and CDR2 SYGVNS. DNA for the CDR3: TGTGCCAGCAGAGGGACAGTACCTAATCAGCCCCAGCATTTT. As protein: CASRGTVPNQPQHF.

The chain has TRBV27 and TRBJ1-5; weak D call: TRBD1 (6 bases). The CDR3 consists of 19 residues. CDR1 is MNHEY, CDR2 SMNVEV, per germline (reference sequence). V was cut by 6 bases and J by 0 bases, with 24 bases left in between. The CDR3 DNA sequence: TGTGCCAGCAGCCGCTTGGGAACCTCGGGGGGCTATAGCAATCAGCCCCAGCATTTT. It translates to CASSRLGTSGGYSNQPQHF.